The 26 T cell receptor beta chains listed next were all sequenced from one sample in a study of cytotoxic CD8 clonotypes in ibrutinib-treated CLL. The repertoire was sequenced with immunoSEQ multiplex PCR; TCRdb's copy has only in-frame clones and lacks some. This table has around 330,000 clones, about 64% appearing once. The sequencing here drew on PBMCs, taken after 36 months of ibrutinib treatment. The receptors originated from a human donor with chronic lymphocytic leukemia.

CDR3 loop: CASSPSLPGELFF. The CDR3 DNA is TGTGCCAGCAGCCCCTCGTTACCCGGGGAGCTGTTTTTT. The V and J genes are TRBV7-2 and TRBJ2-2; D is undetermined. Germline CDR1 is SGHTA and CDR2 is FQGNSA. Trimming took 5 bases from V and 6 from J, leaving 10 bases between them. The CDR3 totals 13 residues.

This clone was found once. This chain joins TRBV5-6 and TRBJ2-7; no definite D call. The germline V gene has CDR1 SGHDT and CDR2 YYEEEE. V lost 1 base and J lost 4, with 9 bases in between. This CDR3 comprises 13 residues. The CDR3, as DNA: TGTGCCAGCAGCTTGTCGATAAGTTACGAGCAGTACTTC. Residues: CASSLSISYEQYF. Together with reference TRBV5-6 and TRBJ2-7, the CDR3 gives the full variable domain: DAGVTQSPTHLIKTRGQQVTLRCSPKSGHDTVSWYQQALGQGPQFIFQYYEEEERQRGNFPDRFSGHQFPNYSSELNVNALLLGDSALYLCASSLSISYEQYFGPGTRLTVT.

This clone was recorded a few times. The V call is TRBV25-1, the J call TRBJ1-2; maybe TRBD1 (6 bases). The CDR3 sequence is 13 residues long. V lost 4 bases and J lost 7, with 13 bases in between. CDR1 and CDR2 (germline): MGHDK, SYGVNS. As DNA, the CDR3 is TGTGCCAGCAGTGCCGGACAGCACACTGGCTACACCTTC. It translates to CASSAGQHTGYTF.

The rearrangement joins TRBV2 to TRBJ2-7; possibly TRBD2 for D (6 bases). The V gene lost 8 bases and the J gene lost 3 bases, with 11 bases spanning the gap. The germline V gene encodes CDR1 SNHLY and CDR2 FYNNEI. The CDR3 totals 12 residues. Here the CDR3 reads CASVRGSYEQYF. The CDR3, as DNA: TGTGCCAGCGTGCGGGGCAGCTACGAGCAGTACTTC.

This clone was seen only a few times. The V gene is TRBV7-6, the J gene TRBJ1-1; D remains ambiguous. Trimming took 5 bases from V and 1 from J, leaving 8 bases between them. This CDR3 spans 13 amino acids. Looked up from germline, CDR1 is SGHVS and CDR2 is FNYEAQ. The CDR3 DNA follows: TGTGCCAGCAGCACCGGAAGGAACACTGAAGCTTTCTTT. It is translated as CASSTGRNTEAFF.

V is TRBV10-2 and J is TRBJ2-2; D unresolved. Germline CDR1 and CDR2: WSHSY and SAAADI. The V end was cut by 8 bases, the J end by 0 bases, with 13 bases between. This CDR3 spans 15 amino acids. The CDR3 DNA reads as TGCGCCAGCTTACCGGGTGTTCCGAACACCGGGGAGCTGTTTTTT. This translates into CASLPGVPNTGELFF.

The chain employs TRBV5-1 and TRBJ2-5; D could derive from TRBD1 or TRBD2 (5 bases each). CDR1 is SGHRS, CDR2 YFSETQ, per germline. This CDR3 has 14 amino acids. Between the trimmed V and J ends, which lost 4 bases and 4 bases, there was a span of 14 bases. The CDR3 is CASSPGTDVETQYF. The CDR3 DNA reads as TGCGCCAGCAGCCCCGGGACGGACGTAGAGACCCAGTACTTC.

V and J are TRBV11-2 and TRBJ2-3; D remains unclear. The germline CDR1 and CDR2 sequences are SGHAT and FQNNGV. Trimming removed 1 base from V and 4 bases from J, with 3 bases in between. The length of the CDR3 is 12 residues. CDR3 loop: CASSLGADTQYF. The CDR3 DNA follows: TGTGCCAGCAGCTTAGGAGCAGATACGCAGTATTTT.

CDR3 protein: CASSKQTYEQYF. CDR3 DNA sequence: TGTGCCAGCAGCAAACAAACCTACGAGCAGTACTTC. This chain links TRBV7-2 with TRBJ2-7, with D unclear. CDR1 SGHTA and CDR2 FQGNSA come from the germline V gene. The CDR3 consists of 12 residues. Deletions cut 5 bases from V and 2 bases from J, with 7 bases between. The entire variable domain, with the rest obtained from reference TRBV7-2 and TRBJ2-7, is as follows: GAGVSQSPSNKVTEKGKDVELRCDPISGHTALYWYRQSLGQGLEFLIYFQGNSAPDKSGLPSDRFSAERTGGSVSTLTIQRTQQEDSAVYLCASSKQTYEQYFGPGTRLTVT.

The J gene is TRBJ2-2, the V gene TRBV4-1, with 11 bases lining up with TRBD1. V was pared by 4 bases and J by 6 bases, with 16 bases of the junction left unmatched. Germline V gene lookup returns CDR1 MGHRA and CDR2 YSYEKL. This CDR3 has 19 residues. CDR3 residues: CASSPFLFAGQGASGELFF. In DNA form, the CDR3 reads TGCGCCAGCAGCCCTTTTCTATTCGCCGGACAGGGGGCCTCCGGGGAGCTGTTTTTT.

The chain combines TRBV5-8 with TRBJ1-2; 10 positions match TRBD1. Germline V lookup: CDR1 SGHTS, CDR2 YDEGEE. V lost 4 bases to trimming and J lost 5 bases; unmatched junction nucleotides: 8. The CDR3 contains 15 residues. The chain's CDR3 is CASSPRDRGGYGYTF. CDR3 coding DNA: TGTGCCAGCAGCCCGAGGGACAGGGGAGGGTATGGCTACACCTTC.

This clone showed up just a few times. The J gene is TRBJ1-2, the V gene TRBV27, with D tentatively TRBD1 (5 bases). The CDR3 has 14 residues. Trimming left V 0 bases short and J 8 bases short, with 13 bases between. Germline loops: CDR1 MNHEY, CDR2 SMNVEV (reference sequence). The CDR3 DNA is TGTGCCAGCAGTTTATCTGCAGGGACCAGAGGCTACACCTTC. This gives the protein CASSLSAGTRGYTF.

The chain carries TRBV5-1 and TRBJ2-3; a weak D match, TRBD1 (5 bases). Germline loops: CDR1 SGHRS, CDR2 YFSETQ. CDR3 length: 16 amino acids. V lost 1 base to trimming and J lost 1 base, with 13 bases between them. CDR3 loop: CASSLWGPVGTDTQYF. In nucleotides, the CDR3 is TGCGCCAGCAGCTTGTGGGGCCCTGTAGGCACAGATACGCAGTATTTT.

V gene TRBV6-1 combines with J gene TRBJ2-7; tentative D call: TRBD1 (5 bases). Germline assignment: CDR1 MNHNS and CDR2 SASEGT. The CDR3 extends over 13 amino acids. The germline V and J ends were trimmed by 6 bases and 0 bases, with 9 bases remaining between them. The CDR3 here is CASSRQFSYEQYF. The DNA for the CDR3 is TGTGCCAGCAGCCGACAGTTCTCCTACGAGCAGTACTTC.

The DNA for the CDR3 is TGTGCCAGCTCACCGACAGGCGAAGAGACCCAGTACTTC. Amino acids: CASSPTGEETQYF. V is TRBV18 and J is TRBJ2-5; D is perhaps TRBD1 (6 bases). This CDR3 is 13 amino acids long. CDR1 and CDR2 from the germline V gene are KGHSH and LQKENI. The V and J ends lost 3 bases and 3 bases respectively, with 8 bases between them. The variable domain in full, with the rest retrieved from reference TRBV18 and TRBJ2-5, is NAGVMQNPRHLVRRRGQEARLRCSPMKGHSHVYWYRQLPEEGLKFMVYLQKENIIDESGMPKERFSAEFPKEGPSILRIQQVVRGDSAAYFCASSPTGEETQYFGPGTRLLVL.

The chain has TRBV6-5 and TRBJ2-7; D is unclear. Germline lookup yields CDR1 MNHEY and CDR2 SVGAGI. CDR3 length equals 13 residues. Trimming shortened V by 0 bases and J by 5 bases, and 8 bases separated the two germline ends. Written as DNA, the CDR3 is TGTGCCAGCAGTTACTCGGAGATCCACGAGCAGTACTTC. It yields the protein CASSYSEIHEQYF.

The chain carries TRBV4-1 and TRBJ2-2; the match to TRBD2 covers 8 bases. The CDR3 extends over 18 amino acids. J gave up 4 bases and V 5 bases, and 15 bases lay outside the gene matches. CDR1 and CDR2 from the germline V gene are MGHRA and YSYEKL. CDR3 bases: TGCGCCAGCAGCTATACTACCCCCGGGACTAGTATCACCGGGGAGCTGTTTTTT. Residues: CASSYTTPGTSITGELFF.

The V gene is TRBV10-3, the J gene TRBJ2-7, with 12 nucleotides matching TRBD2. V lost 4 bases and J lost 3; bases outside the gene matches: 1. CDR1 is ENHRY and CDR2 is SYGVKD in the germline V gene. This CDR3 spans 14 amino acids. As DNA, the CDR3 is TGTGCCATCAGTGGACTAGCGGGGGACTACGAGCAGTACTTC. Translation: CAISGLAGDYEQYF.

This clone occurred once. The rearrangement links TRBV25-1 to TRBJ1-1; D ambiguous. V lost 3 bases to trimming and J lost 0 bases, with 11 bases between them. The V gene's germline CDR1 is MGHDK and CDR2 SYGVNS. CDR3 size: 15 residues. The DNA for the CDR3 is TGTGCCAGCAGTGACCGCGGAGCCTTGAACACTGAAGCTTTCTTT. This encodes CASSDRGALNTEAFF.

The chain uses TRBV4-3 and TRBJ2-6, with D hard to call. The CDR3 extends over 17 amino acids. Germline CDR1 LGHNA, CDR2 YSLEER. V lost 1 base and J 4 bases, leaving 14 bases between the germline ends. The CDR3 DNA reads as TGCGCCAGCAGCCAAGTAGCCACGGGTGCAGGGGCCAACGTCCTGACTTTC. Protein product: CASSQVATGAGANVLTF.

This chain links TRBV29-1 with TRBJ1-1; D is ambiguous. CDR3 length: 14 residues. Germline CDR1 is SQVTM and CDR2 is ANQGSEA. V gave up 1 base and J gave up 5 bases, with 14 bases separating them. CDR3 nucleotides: TGCAGCGTTGAAGTGGGTCGGCGAGGGACTGAAGCTTTCTTT. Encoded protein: CSVEVGRRGTEAFF.

The CDR3 spells CASSQGGRRPSLYEQYF. The CDR3 region has the DNA TGCGCCAGCAGCCAGGGGGGGCGGAGACCTAGCTTGTACGAGCAGTACTTC. The rearrangement uses TRBV4-1 and TRBJ2-7; TRBD2 might be the D (7 bases). The CDR3 spans 17 residues. The germline CDR1 and CDR2 sequences are MGHRA and YSYEKL. Trimming pared 3 bases from V and 4 bases from J, leaving 22 bases between.

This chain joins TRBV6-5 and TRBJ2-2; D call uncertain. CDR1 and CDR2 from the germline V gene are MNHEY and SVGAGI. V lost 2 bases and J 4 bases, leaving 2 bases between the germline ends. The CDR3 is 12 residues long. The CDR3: CASSYGTGELFF. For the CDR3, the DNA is TGTGCCAGCAGTTACGGCACCGGGGAGCTGTTTTTT.

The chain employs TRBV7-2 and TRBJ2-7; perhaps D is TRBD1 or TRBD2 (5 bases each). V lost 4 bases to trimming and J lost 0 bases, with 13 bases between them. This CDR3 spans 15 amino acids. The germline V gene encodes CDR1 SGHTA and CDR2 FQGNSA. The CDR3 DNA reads TGTGCCAGCAGCTCCAGGGCGGGCAGCTCCTACGAGCAGTACTTC. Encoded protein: CASSSRAGSSYEQYF.

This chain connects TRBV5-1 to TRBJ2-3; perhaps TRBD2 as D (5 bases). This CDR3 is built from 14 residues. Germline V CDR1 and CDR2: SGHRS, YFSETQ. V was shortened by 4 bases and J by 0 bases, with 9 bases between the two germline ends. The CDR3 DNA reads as TGCGCCAGCAGCCCGGAGGACAGCACAGATACGCAGTATTTT. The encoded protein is CASSPEDSTDTQYF.

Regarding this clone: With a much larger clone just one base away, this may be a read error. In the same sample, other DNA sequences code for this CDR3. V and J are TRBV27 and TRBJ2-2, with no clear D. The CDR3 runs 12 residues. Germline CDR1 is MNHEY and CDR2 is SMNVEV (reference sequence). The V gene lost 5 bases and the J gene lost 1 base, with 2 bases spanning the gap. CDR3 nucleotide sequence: TGTGCCAGCAGTCTGAACACCGGGGAGCTGTTTTTT. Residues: CASSLNTGELFF.